This T cell receptor beta chain was sequenced during a study of blood T cell repertoires in COVID-19. Across the whole study: The origin of the acute and convalescent COVID-19 samples was the United States, Italy and Spain. T cells, B-cell-depleted T cells, or PBMCs provided the cDNA or gDNA that served as material.

In the authors' methods: Counts of nucleated cells, estimated from reference gene primer amplification, were obtained. The repertoire was sequenced with immunoSEQ multiplex PCR; TCRdb's copy has only in-frame clones and lacks some. V, J and clone size are those of that table, while D and trimming were read from the DNA. The repertoire has roughly 220,000 clones, around 87% of them found once; the top ten carry roughly 10%. The sequence came from a woman aged 50 to 60 with COVID-19, enrolled during active disease. The sequencing sample was made of peripheral blood.

The CDR3 spells CASSRQDSYEQYF. CDR3 bases: TGTGCCAGCAGTAGACAGGACTCCTACGAGCAGTACTTC. This chain connects TRBV6-6 to TRBJ2-7; weak D call: TRBD1 (6 bases). Germline CDR1 MNHNY, CDR2 SVGAGI (reference sequence). The CDR3 spans 13 residues. Trimming removed 5 bases from V and 0 bases from J, with 8 bases in between.